This is a list of T cell receptor beta chains from one sample in a study of T cell repertoires in cytomegalovirus infection. For these TCRs, the target antigens are not known. TCRdb independently ran MiXCR on the reads; one entry per CDR3 protein. Among about 130,000 distinct CDR3 sequences listed, 32% were seen once. Here the sequenced sample was CD8+ T cells from cultured PBMCs, taken from culture after CMV antigen stimulation. The receptors were gathered from a human donor in good health (CMV status not recorded). Some clones in this sample may be carry-over from other donors' samples. CDR3s include the opening cysteine and the closing phenylalanine or tryptophan. D genes are given only for firm matches. Not every row has a clone size; where given, it reads once, few, many or a size class.

abundance	v_gene	d_gene	j_gene	CDR3nt	CDR3aa
-	TRBV2	TRBD2	TRBJ2-2	TGTGCCAGCAGTTACAGCGGGAGCCTCCTCGGGGAGCTGTTTTTT	CASSYSGSLLGELFF
few	TRBV10-3	-	TRBJ2-3	TGTGCCATCAGTGAACCTAGGACAGGAGGGAGCACAGATACGCAGTATTTT	CAISEPRTGGSTDTQYF
many	TRBV7-9	-	TRBJ1-3	TGTGCCAGCAGCCGCGAGGATTCTGGAAACACCATATATTTT	CASSREDSGNTIYF
few	TRBV7-9	TRBD1	TRBJ2-7	TGTGCCAGCAGCTCATGGACAGGGTCCCCCTACGAGCAGTACTTC	CASSSWTGSPYEQYF
-	TRBV6-2/TRBV6-3	-	TRBJ2-7	TGTGCCAGCAGTTCAACAGGGCCCTACGAGCAGTACTTC	CASSSTGPYEQYF
-	TRBV9	-	TRBJ1-5	TGTGCCAGCAGCGAGGGGGGGGCTCTCAATCAGCCCCAGCATTTT	CASSEGGALNQPQHF
-	TRBV12-5	-	TRBJ2-7	TGTGCTAGTGGGACCGGGGTCGCCTACGAGCAGTACTTC	CASGTGVAYEQYF
-	TRBV9	-	TRBJ2-7	TGTGCCAGCAGTTCAATCCCGGGCCCCTCCGAGCAGTACTTC	CASSSIPGPSEQYF
-	TRBV13	-	TRBJ1-2	TGTGCCAGCACCACAATGGGTCTATTCGCCTTC	CASTTMGLFAF
few	TRBV3-1	TRBD1	TRBJ1-1	TGTGCCAGCAGCCAACCCCCACGGGACAGAATGAACACTGAAGCTTTCTTT	CASSQPPRDRMNTEAFF
-	TRBV4-3	TRBD1	TRBJ1-2	TGCGCCAGCAGCCAAGATCTAGGGACAGGGGAGTATGGCTACACCTTC	CASSQDLGTGEYGYTF
-	TRBV25-1	TRBD1	TRBJ1-1	TGTGCCAGCATGGAGGGGGCGAGGACTGAAGCTTTCTTT	CASMEGARTEAFF
few	TRBV5-5	TRBD1	TRBJ2-1	TGTGCCAGCACCCCTCCGTCGGGACAGGGCTACAATGAGCAGTTCTTC	CASTPPSGQGYNEQFF
-	TRBV20-1	TRBD1	TRBJ1-2	TGCAGTGCCGGACAGGGGATATGGGGCTACACCTTC	CSAGQGIWGYTF
-	TRBV27	-	TRBJ1-5	TGTGCCAGCAGTCCCGCTGGGGGGGCTGGGCAGCCCCAGCATTTT	CASSPAGGAGQPQHF
few	TRBV6-1	-	TRBJ2-7	TGTGCCAGCAGTCATAAGGGGGGTGGCTACGAGCAGTACTTC	CASSHKGGGYEQYF
-	TRBV20-1	-	TRBJ2-7	TGCAGTGCTAGGTCTCACGTTACCTACGAGCAGTACTTC	CSARSHVTYEQYF
-	TRBV10-3	TRBD1	TRBJ2-7	TGTGCCATCAGGAACGCTGACAGGGACACCTACGAGCAGTACTTC	CAIRNADRDTYEQYF
-	TRBV7-8	-	TRBJ1-1	TGTGCCAGCAGCTTAGACTTCCGCGGGGAGAACACTGAAGCTTTCTTT	CASSLDFRGENTEAFF
few	TRBV7-3	TRBD1	TRBJ1-1	TGTGCCAGCAGCTTAAGGGCCGGGACAGGGAGGCTGAACACTGAAGCTTTCTTT	CASSLRAGTGRLNTEAFF
-	TRBV6-5	-	TRBJ2-7	TGTGCCAGCAGTTATCGGGGGGCTCCCTACGAGCAGTACTTC	CASSYRGAPYEQYF
-	TRBV6-6	-	TRBJ2-2	TGTGCCAGCAGTGGGGTGCGGCTAGTCGATACCGGGGAGCTGTTTTTT	CASSGVRLVDTGELFF
many	TRBV7-8	-	TRBJ1-1	TGTGCCAGCAGCTTACAAGGGGGGGAGATTGAAGCTTTCTTT	CASSLQGGEIEAFF
few	TRBV5-4	-	TRBJ2-1	TGTGCCAGCAGCGAGGGGGGATACAATGAGCAGTTCTTC	CASSEGGYNEQFF
few	TRBV12-5	-	TRBJ2-3	TGTGCTAGTGGAGGACCGGGCACAGATACGCAGTATTTT	CASGGPGTDTQYF
few	TRBV11-2	TRBD2	TRBJ2-2	TGTGCCAGCAGCCTCTGGGGGGGATCGGCCACCGGGGAGCTGTTTTTT	CASSLWGGSATGELFF
many	TRBV6-5	TRBD1	TRBJ1-5	TGTGCCAGCAGTTACTCCTTGACAGGGAATCAGCCCCAGCATTTT	CASSYSLTGNQPQHF
few	TRBV4-3	TRBD1	TRBJ2-1	TGCGCCAGCAGCCAAGAAAGACAGGGTTACAATGAGCAGTTCTTC	CASSQERQGYNEQFF
-	TRBV25-1	TRBD1	TRBJ2-7	TGTGCCAGCAGTGAAGCGGGACAGGTAAACGAGCAGTACTTC	CASSEAGQVNEQYF
-	TRBV5-1	TRBD2	TRBJ2-7	TGCGCCAGCAGCTTGTCGCTAGCGGGGGGACCCTACGAGCAGTACTTC	CASSLSLAGGPYEQYF
many	TRBV7-8	TRBD2	TRBJ2-1	TGTGCCAGCAGCCCCACCGGGACTAGCCCCAATGAGCAGTTCTTC	CASSPTGTSPNEQFF
-	TRBV7-3	-	TRBJ2-3	TGTGCCAGCAGTTTGGGAGGGGGGCTCACAGATACGCAGTATTTT	CASSLGGGLTDTQYF
-	TRBV4-1	-	TRBJ2-3	TGCGCCAGCAGCCAATCTGGACAGCTCGTGGATACGCAGTATTTT	CASSQSGQLVDTQYF
many	TRBV18	-	TRBJ2-7	TGTGCCAGCTCACTCTCAACAGGGAGGGCCTACGAGCAGTACTTC	CASSLSTGRAYEQYF
-	TRBV4-2	TRBD1	TRBJ1-4	TGTGCCAGCAGCCTTGGCCCGGGACAGTATAATGAAAAACTGTTTTTT	CASSLGPGQYNEKLFF
-	TRBV4-1	-	TRBJ1-2	TGCGCCAGCAGCCCCGGAACGGGTAGAAACTATGGCTACACCTTC	CASSPGTGRNYGYTF
-	TRBV12-3/TRBV12-4	TRBD1	TRBJ2-6	TGTGCCAGCAGTATGGGGACAGGGGGCTCTGGGGCCAACGTCCTGACTTTC	CASSMGTGGSGANVLTF
-	TRBV4-2	TRBD2	TRBJ2-3	TGTGCCAGCAGCCAAGCGGGCGGGAGAGGCACAGATACGCAGTATTTT	CASSQAGGRGTDTQYF
few	TRBV6-8	-	TRBJ1-1	TGTGCCAGCAGTCCCCGAGAGGGGACTGAAGCTTTCTTT	CASSPREGTEAFF
-	TRBV12-3/TRBV12-4	-	TRBJ2-5	TGTGCCAGCAGTTTTGGCCATTGGGAGACCCAGTACTTC	CASSFGHWETQYF
few	TRBV11-1	-	TRBJ2-3	TGTGCCAGCAGCTTAGTGGGGACATACAGCACAGATACGCAGTATTTT	CASSLVGTYSTDTQYF
few	TRBV11-2	-	TRBJ2-7	TGTGCCAGCAGCTTAGAATTCTCTGGCAGCTCCTACGAGCAGTACTTC	CASSLEFSGSSYEQYF
-	TRBV4-3	-	TRBJ1-1	TGCGCCAGCAGCCAAGTACATGCGAGGATCGACACTGAAGCTTTCTTT	CASSQVHARIDTEAFF
many	TRBV7-2	-	TRBJ2-1	TGTGCCAGCAGCTTACCTGTCGGGGCAGCAAACAATGAGCAGTTCTTC	CASSLPVGAANNEQFF
few	TRBV28	-	TRBJ2-2	TGTGCCAGCAGTTTCAGGGGAAGGAACACCGGGGAGCTGTTTTTT	CASSFRGRNTGELFF
-	TRBV5-4	TRBD2	TRBJ2-7	TGTGCCAGCAGCGGGGGAAGGGGACTAGCGTACGAGCAGTACTTC	CASSGGRGLAYEQYF
many	TRBV7-9	-	TRBJ1-1	TGTGCCAGCAGCCTGGGTTGGGGGCTTAACCCCACTGAAGCTTTCTTT	CASSLGWGLNPTEAFF
-	TRBV6-1	-	TRBJ1-6	TGTGCCAGCAGTGAGGGGGACTCCTCTTCACCCCTCCACTTT	CASSEGDSSSPLHF
-	TRBV7-9	-	TRBJ1-1	TGTGCCAGCAGCTCATCAGGGCAACACACTGAAGCTTTCTTT	CASSSSGQHTEAFF
-	TRBV12-3/TRBV12-4	-	TRBJ2-7	TGTGCCAGCAGTTTAAGGGGGGCCGGCGAGCAGTACTTC	CASSLRGAGEQYF
-	TRBV28	-	TRBJ2-4	TGTGCCAGCAGTTTGGGTAGGACAGCCAAAAACATTCAGTACTTC	CASSLGRTAKNIQYF
few	TRBV9	-	TRBJ1-1	TGTGCCAGCAGCGTAGCACAGGGGAACACTGAAGCTTTCTTT	CASSVAQGNTEAFF